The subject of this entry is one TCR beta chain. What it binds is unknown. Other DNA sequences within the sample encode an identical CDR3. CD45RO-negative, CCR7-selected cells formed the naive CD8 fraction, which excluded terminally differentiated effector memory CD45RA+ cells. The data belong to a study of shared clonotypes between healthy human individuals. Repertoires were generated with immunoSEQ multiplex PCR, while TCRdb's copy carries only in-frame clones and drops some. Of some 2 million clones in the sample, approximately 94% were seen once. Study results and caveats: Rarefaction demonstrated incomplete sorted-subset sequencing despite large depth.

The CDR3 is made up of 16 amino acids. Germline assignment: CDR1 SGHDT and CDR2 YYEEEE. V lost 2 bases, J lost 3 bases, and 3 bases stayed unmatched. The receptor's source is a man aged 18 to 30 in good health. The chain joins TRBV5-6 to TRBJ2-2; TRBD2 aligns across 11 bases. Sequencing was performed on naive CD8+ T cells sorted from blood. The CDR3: CASSLELAGDTGELFF. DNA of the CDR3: TGTGCCAGCAGCTTAGAACTAGCGGGAGACACCGGGGAGCTGTTTTTT.